This T cell receptor beta chain was identified in a study of cytomegalovirus exposure and HLA in healthy donors. This PCR relied on a set of 60 Vbeta primers and 13 Jbeta primers. Profiled with immunoSEQ multiplex PCR; TCRdb holds only in-frame clones, not every one. The data hold roughly 110,000 clones, with about three quarters observed a single time. Trimming left V 1 base short and J 1 base short, with 8 bases between. There are 13 residues in the CDR3. Germline lookup yields CDR1 SQVTM and CDR2 ANQGSEA. This clone was seen only a few times. Sequenced: PBMCs. The chain has TRBV29-1 and TRBJ2-7, with D maybe TRBD1 (6 bases). This clonotype was obtained from a man aged 30 to 45 in good health and CMV-seronegative. The CDR3 sequence: CSVEVQGSYEQYF. CDR3 sequence (DNA): TGCAGCGTTGAAGTACAGGGTTCCTACGAGCAGTACTTC.